This T cell receptor (beta chain) was identified in a study of blood T cell repertoires in COVID-19. Study-level information: Samples representing acute and convalescent COVID-19 were sourced from the United States, Italy and Spain. PBMCs, B-cell-depleted T cells, or T cells were the source of the cDNA or gDNA that made up the material.

CDR3 length equals 15 residues. The V gene's germline CDR1 is SGHTA and CDR2 FQGNSA. V lost 5 bases to trimming and J lost 3 bases, with 16 bases between them. This clone has a handful of counts. The Seattle site enrolled patients during active infection and followed them longitudinally. Original data processing: Quantification of nucleated cells was approximated via reference gene primer amplification. The repertoire was sequenced with immunoSEQ multiplex PCR; TCRdb's copy has only in-frame clones and lacks some. V, J and clone size are those of that table, while D and trimming were read from the DNA. The sample includes about 300,000 clones, around 88% seen only once; the top ten take approximately 1.6%.

This chain links TRBV7-2 with TRBJ1-1, with D maybe TRBD1 (5 bases). This TCR came from a woman in her twenties or thirties with COVID-19, enrolled during active disease. The material sequenced was peripheral blood. The CDR3 sequence: CASSPAWGGDTEAFF. CDR3 sequence (DNA): TGTGCCAGCAGCCCCGCCTGGGGGGGGGACACTGAAGCTTTCTTT.